This T cell receptor (beta chain) appears in the sequencing data of a study of human T cells and chemical hapten exposure. Study information: Donors were sensitized with 2% DPC on the upper inner arm. It was small differences in pooled library volume that mainly caused per-sample TCR yields to vary.

This clonotype was counted at least ten times. Authors' processing steps: Per-sample TCR counts ranged from about 23,224 to 750,000, median 95,638. MiXCR, run by TCRdb on the RACE reads, gives a single entry per CDR3 protein. For this entry, the V and J calls and clone size follow TCRdb and not the study's own pipeline. This table has some 42,000 distinct CDR3 sequences, just under 9% appearing once. The time point was: patch test 2, 6 weeks after DPC sensitization. The treatment: therapeutic diphenylcyclopropenone sensitization with weekly scalp DPC. The donor pool consisted of alopecia patients aged 18 to 70 years, considered suitable for DPC. CDR3 length: 14 amino acids. The V segment lost 2 bases and the J segment 4 bases; nucleotides outside the gene matches: 4. CDR1 is SGHTA, CDR2 FQGTGA, per germline.

The sequences come from whole blood, collected in connection with sensitization to the hapten diphenylcyclopropenone (DPC). The gene calls are TRBV7-3 and TRBJ1-2; TRBD1 matches at 7 bases. The TCR sequence derives from a woman in her thirties or forties with alopecia areata. Some clones in this sample may be carry-over from other donors' samples. CDR3 in DNA: TGTGCCAGCAGCTTATTAGGGGGCGGCTATGGCTACACCTTC. Encoded protein: CASSLLGGGYGYTF. The full variable domain, completed using reference TRBV7-3 and TRBJ1-2, is GAGVSQTPSNKVTEKGKYVELRCDPISGHTALYWYRQSLGQGPEFLIYFQGTGAADDSGLPNDRFFAVRPEGSVSTLKIQRTERGDSAVYLCASSLLGGGYGYTFGSGTRLTVV.